This TCR beta chain came from a study of shared clonotypes between healthy human individuals. In regard to this clone: No antigen is known for it.

The study's findings and limits: Non-shared clonotypes had lower generation probabilities than clonotypes shared by all four sorted-subset donors.

This CDR3 comprises 15 residues. Germline V gene data show CDR1 as MGHRA and CDR2 as YSYEKL. V lost 10 bases to trimming and J lost 2 bases, with 20 bases between them. As defined, naive CD8 cells were CD45RO-negative and positively selected for CCR7, with terminally differentiated effector memory CD45RA+ cells excluded. Sequencing was performed with immunoSEQ multiplex PCR; in TCRdb, only in-frame clones are kept and a portion is missing. This sample carries 450,000 to 700,000 clones, 95% to 96% of them seen once, and the ten largest clones take roughly 0.1%. The source material was naive CD8+ T cells sorted from blood. The receptor was derived from a woman aged 30 to 39 in good health. The V gene is TRBV4-1, the J gene TRBJ1-1; weak D call: TRBD1 (5 bases). The CDR3 DNA reads TGCGCCACCACGTTCGATTGGGGCGTAAACACTGAAGCTTTCTTT. Its translation is CATTFDWGVNTEAFF.